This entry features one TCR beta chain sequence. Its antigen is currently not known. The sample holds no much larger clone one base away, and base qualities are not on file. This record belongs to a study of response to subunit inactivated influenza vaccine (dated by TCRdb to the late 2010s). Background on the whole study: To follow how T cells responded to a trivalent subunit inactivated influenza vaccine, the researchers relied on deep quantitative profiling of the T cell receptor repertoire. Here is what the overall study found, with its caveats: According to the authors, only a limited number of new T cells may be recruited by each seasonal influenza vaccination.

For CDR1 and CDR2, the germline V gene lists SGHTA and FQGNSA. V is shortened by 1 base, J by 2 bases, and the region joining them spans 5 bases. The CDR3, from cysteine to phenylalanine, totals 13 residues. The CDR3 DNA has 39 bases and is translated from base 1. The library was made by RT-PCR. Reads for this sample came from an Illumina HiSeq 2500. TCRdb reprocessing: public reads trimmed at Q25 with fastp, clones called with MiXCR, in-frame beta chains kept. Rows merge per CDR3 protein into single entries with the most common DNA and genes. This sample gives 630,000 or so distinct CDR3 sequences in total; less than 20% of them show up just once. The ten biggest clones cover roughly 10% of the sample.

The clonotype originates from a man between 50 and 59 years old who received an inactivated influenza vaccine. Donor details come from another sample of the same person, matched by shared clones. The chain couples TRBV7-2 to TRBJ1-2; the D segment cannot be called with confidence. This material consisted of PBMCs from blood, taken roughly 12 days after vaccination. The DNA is TGTGCCAGCAGCTTAGATCAAAACTATGGCTACACCTTC. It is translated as CASSLDQNYGYTF.